One sample yielded the 26 T cell receptor beta chains listed below, sequenced in a study of cytomegalovirus exposure and HLA in healthy donors. Measured with immunoSEQ multiplex PCR; TCRdb has only the in-frame clones, and not every one. The repertoire holds some 190,000 clones, with approximately 85% as singletons. Sequencing was performed on PBMCs. Every receptor here comes from a woman between 18 and 30 years old in good health and CMV-seronegative.

This sequence joins TRBV7-6 and TRBJ2-1; D gene uncertain. Trimming took off 2 bases at V and 4 bases at J, with 9 bases between the two ends. The CDR3 extends over 14 amino acids. The germline gives CDR1 SGHVS, CDR2 FNYEAQ. CDR3 residues: CASSLSFSYNEQFF. CDR3 in DNA: TGTGCCAGCAGCTTATCTTTCAGTTACAATGAGCAGTTCTTC.

The V and J genes are TRBV27 and TRBJ2-5, with D perhaps matching TRBD2 (6 bases). The V gene's germline CDR1 is MNHEY and CDR2 SMNVEV (reference sequence). Trimming left V 5 bases short and J 3 bases short, with 13 bases between. This CDR3 comprises 14 residues. The CDR3 coding sequence is TGTGCCAGCAGTGGACGGCGGGGTGAAGAGACCCAGTACTTC. This sequence encodes CASSGRRGEETQYF.

The chain recombines TRBV27 with TRBJ2-7; no definite D call. Per germline, CDR1 MNHEY and CDR2 SMNVEV (reference sequence). The CDR3 length is 13 residues. The V end was cut by 3 bases, the J end by 0 bases, with 6 bases between. In nucleotides, the CDR3 is TGTGCCAGCAGTTTTCTGAGCTCCTACGAGCAGTACTTC. This gives the protein CASSFLSSYEQYF.

The chain is built from TRBV28 and TRBJ1-4, with TRBD1 matching over 8 bases. The trim removed 4 bases at V and 1 base at J, leaving 11 bases unmatched. The CDR3 is 18 residues long. Germline V gene lookup returns CDR1 MDHEN and CDR2 SYDVKM. CDR3 protein: CASSSLRGPRLTNEKLFF. The CDR3 DNA follows: TGTGCCAGCAGTTCCCTCAGGGGGCCCCGGCTAACTAATGAAAAACTGTTTTTT.

V and J are TRBV6-5 and TRBJ2-1; 7 nucleotides align to TRBD2. The CDR3 sequence is 15 residues long. V trimming: 7 bases; J trimming: 7 bases; junction bases outside the gene matches: 13. Looked up from germline, CDR1 is MNHEY and CDR2 is SVGAGI. The CDR3 nucleotides are TGTGCCAGCAAAGGGCTAGCGGTCCTTAGGAATGAGCAGTTCTTC. As protein: CASKGLAVLRNEQFF.

This clone was counted a single time. The gene calls are TRBV6-1 and TRBJ1-2; TRBD1 aligns across 8 bases. Germline CDR1 reads MNHNS; CDR2 reads SASEGT. CDR3 length: 13 amino acids. V was clipped by 5 bases and J by 5 bases; unmatched bases: 4. The CDR3 is CASSLDRGYGYTF. DNA for the CDR3: TGTGCCAGCAGTCTTGACAGGGGATATGGCTACACCTTC.

The chain joins TRBV6-5 to TRBJ1-4, with 7 bases lining up with TRBD1. The CDR3 spans 15 residues. The V gene's germline CDR1 is MNHEY and CDR2 SVGAGI. V shed 5 bases and J 0 bases; nucleotides not matched to a gene: 3. The CDR3 DNA sequence: TGTGCCAGCAGTCGACAGGGTTCAACTAATGAAAAACTGTTTTTT. This encodes CASSRQGSTNEKLFF.

CDR3 DNA sequence: TGTGCCAGCAGTGATATCCGCTACGAGCAGTACTTC. The encoded protein is CASSDIRYEQYF. The chain recombines TRBV6-1 with TRBJ2-7; D not resolved. CDR1 is MNHNS, CDR2 SASEGT, per germline. Trimming took off 3 bases at V and 3 bases at J, with 6 bases between the two ends. The CDR3 runs to 12 residues.

The chain joins TRBV5-1 to TRBJ2-3, with 9 nucleotides matching TRBD2. Trimming removed 1 base from V and 2 bases from J; junction bases left unmatched: 8. The V gene's germline CDR1 is SGHRS and CDR2 YFSETQ. CDR3 length: 17 amino acids. CDR3 DNA: TGCGCCAGCAGCTTGTTAGGGGCGGGGGGGCTCACAGATACGCAGTATTTT. Protein sequence: CASSLLGAGGLTDTQYF.

The chain couples TRBV2 to TRBJ1-2; TRBD1 matches at 11 bases. This CDR3 has 16 residues. V trimming: 9 bases; J trimming: 4 bases; junction bases outside the gene matches: 13. Germline assignment: CDR1 SNHLY and CDR2 FYNNEI. CDR3 nucleotide sequence: TGTGCCAGTCCTCCCATGGGACAGGGGGTCGGCTATGGCTACACCTTC. Translating gives CASPPMGQGVGYGYTF.

The rearrangement links TRBV28 to TRBJ2-5; D remains unclear. The ends were cut back, 4 bases at V and 1 base at J, with 4 bases in the middle. Looked up from germline, CDR1 is MDHEN and CDR2 is SYDVKM. This CDR3 has 12 residues. DNA for the CDR3: TGTGCCAGCAGTTCTAGCCAAGAGACCCAGTACTTC. This codes for CASSSSQETQYF.

The chain recombines TRBV10-3 with TRBJ1-5; 9 nucleotides agree with TRBD1. This CDR3 has 13 amino acids. CDR1 is ENHRY and CDR2 is SYGVKD in the germline V gene. The junction had 11 bases not matched to a gene; V was cut back by 10 bases and J by 10 bases. The CDR3 DNA sequence: TGTGCCAACGGGACAGGGACCGTGGGACCCCAGCATTTT. Residues: CANGTGTVGPQHF.

The chain couples TRBV5-6 to TRBJ2-7; 8 positions agree with TRBD2. V lost 4 bases, J lost 5 bases, and 14 bases stayed unmatched. Germline loops: CDR1 SGHDT, CDR2 YYEEEE. The CDR3 is made up of 16 amino acids. The CDR3 DNA reads TGTGCCAGCAGCACTCTCGGGGGGGGGACGAAGGACGAGCAGTACTTC. It specifies CASSTLGGGTKDEQYF.

This clone was seen more than once but under ten times. The rearrangement links TRBV29-1 to TRBJ2-1; 10 bases are shared with TRBD2. Germline V gives CDR1 SQVTM, CDR2 ANQGSEA. The CDR3 spans 14 residues. Trimming removed 4 bases from V and 5 bases from J; junction bases left unmatched: 5. DNA of the CDR3: TGCAGCGTTGTTAGGAGCGGGAGGGACAATGAGCAGTTCTTC. Residues: CSVVRSGRDNEQFF.

The chain joins TRBV6-5 to TRBJ1-2; D not certain. This CDR3 contains 15 residues. The ends were cut back, 4 bases at V and 8 bases at J, with 20 bases in the middle. CDR1 and CDR2 from the germline V gene are MNHEY and SVGAGI. CDR3 sequence reads: CASSLTPGLDVGYTF. For the CDR3, the DNA is TGTGCCAGCAGTTTGACTCCCGGACTCGACGTGGGCTACACCTTC.

The genes are TRBV10-1 and TRBJ1-5; D is uncertain. CDR1 and CDR2 from the germline V gene are WNHNN and SYGVQD (reference sequence). This CDR3 is built from 16 residues. The V and J ends lost 7 bases and 5 bases respectively, with 21 bases between them. The chain's CDR3 is CASTARFASGYQPQHF. The CDR3 nucleotides read TGCGCCAGCACTGCAAGGTTCGCATCAGGCTATCAGCCCCAGCATTTT.

The genes are TRBV10-1 and TRBJ2-3, with a weak D call TRBD1 (5 bases). V dropped 4 bases and J dropped 10 bases, with 21 bases sitting between them. CDR1 is WNHNN, CDR2 SYGVQD, per germline (reference sequence). This CDR3 contains 15 residues. CDR3 protein: CASSGQGVAEVSQYF. CDR3 nucleotide sequence: TGCGCCAGCAGTGGCCAGGGCGTCGCAGAGGTTTCGCAGTATTTT.

The sample holds a few counts of this clone. DNA for the CDR3: TGTGCCAGCAGCCGCCGGGGGGGACTAGCGCTCAATGAGCAGTTCTTC. It encodes CASSRRGGLALNEQFF. The V call is TRBV7-2, the J call TRBJ2-1, with 10 bases fitting TRBD2. The V segment lost 5 bases and the J segment 6 bases; nucleotides outside the gene matches: 10. Germline assignment: CDR1 SGHTA and CDR2 FQGNSA. This CDR3 spans 16 amino acids.

The chain carries TRBV29-1 and TRBJ1-2, with 9 bases matching TRBD1. Germline assignment: CDR1 SQVTM and CDR2 ANQGSEA. The CDR3 has 13 amino acids. The J segment lost 8 bases and the V segment lost 2 bases, leaving 6 bases of the junction unmatched. CDR3 in amino acids: CSVETTGGNGYTF. The CDR3 DNA sequence: TGCAGCGTTGAAACAACAGGGGGCAACGGCTACACCTTC.

The chain is built from TRBV19 and TRBJ1-6; 12 nucleotides align to TRBD1. This CDR3 contains 16 residues. Germline values: CDR1 LNHDA, CDR2 SQIVND (reference sequence). V gave up 4 bases and J gave up 5 bases; unmatched junction bases: 3. This CDR3 reads CASSTGQGANNSPLHF. DNA for the CDR3: TGTGCCAGTAGTACGGGACAGGGGGCGAATAATTCACCCCTCCACTTT.

The rearrangement links TRBV5-1 to TRBJ2-6; D not resolved. V lost 0 bases and J 0 bases, leaving 10 bases between the germline ends. CDR1 and CDR2 from the germline V gene are SGHRS and YFSETQ. This CDR3 is 17 amino acids long. This CDR3 reads CASSLVAQNSGANVLTF. As DNA, the CDR3 is TGCGCCAGCAGCTTGGTGGCCCAGAACTCTGGGGCCAACGTCCTGACTTTC.

The chain is built from TRBV30 and TRBJ2-5; D possibly corresponds to TRBD2 (5 bases). The CDR3 spans 13 residues. Trimming cost V 3 bases and J 2 bases, with 10 bases left between them. CDR1 is GTSNPN and CDR2 is SVGIG in the germline V gene (reference sequence). The CDR3: CAWSRDQQETQYF. In nucleotides, the CDR3 is TGTGCCTGGAGCCGGGATCAACAAGAGACCCAGTACTTC.

The chain carries TRBV6-5 and TRBJ2-1, with TRBD1 identical over 7 bases. The CDR3 has 15 residues. Germline trimming cut 0 bases from V and 8 bases from J; bases unmatched to any gene: 7. Germline V lookup: CDR1 MNHEY, CDR2 SVGAGI. This CDR3 is CASSYSRRGFDEQFF. In DNA, the CDR3 is TGTGCCAGCAGTTACTCCCGCAGGGGGTTCGATGAGCAGTTCTTC.

There are a few counts of this clone. The chain is built from TRBV6-6 and TRBJ1-2; 7 bases are a match to TRBD1. The V gene end was trimmed by 5 bases and the J gene end by 7 bases; junction bases not matched to a gene: 7. The CDR3 loop spans 13 amino acids. Germline-derived CDR1 and CDR2 are MNHNY and SVGAGI (reference sequence). In DNA form, the CDR3 reads TGTGCCAGCAGTACCACAGGGGATAGTGGCTACACCTTC. This codes for CASSTTGDSGYTF.

The chain employs TRBV4-2 and TRBJ2-7, with D perhaps TRBD2 (6 bases). Between the trimmed V and J ends, which lost 2 bases and 3 bases, there was a span of 14 bases. Germline assignment: CDR1 LGHNA and CDR2 YNFKEQ. This CDR3 contains 15 residues. The DNA of the CDR3 is TGTGCCAGCAGCCAAAGAGGAACTAGCTTCTACGAGCAGTACTTC. Residues: CASSQRGTSFYEQYF.

CDR3 sequence reads: CASSDRQGNSYNEQFF. CDR3 coding DNA: TGTGCCAGCAGTGATCGTCAGGGGAACTCCTACAATGAGCAGTTCTTC. V is TRBV9 and J is TRBJ2-1, with TRBD1 as a possible D gene (6 bases). Trimming stripped 5 bases from V and 0 bases from J, with 15 bases between. This CDR3 comprises 16 residues. From germline, CDR1 is SGDLS and CDR2 YYNGEE.